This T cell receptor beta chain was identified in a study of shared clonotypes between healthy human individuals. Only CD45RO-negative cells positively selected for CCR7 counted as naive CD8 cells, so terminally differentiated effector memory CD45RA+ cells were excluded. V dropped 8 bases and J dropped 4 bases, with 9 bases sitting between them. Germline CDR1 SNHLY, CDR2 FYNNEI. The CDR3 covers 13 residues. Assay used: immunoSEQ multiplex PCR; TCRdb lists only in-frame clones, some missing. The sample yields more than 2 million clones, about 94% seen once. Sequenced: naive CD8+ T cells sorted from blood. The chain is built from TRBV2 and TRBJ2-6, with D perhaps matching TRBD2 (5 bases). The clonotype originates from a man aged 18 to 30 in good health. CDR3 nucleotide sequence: TGTGCCAGCGAGAGCGGCGGGGCCAACGTCCTGACTTTC. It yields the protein CASESGGANVLTF. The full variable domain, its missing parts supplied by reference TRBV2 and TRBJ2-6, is EPEVTQTPSHQVTQMGQEVILRCVPISNHLYFYWYRQILGQKVEFLVSFYNNEISEKSEIFDDQFSVERPDGSNFTLKIRSTKLEDSAMYFCASESGGANVLTFGAGSRLTVL.